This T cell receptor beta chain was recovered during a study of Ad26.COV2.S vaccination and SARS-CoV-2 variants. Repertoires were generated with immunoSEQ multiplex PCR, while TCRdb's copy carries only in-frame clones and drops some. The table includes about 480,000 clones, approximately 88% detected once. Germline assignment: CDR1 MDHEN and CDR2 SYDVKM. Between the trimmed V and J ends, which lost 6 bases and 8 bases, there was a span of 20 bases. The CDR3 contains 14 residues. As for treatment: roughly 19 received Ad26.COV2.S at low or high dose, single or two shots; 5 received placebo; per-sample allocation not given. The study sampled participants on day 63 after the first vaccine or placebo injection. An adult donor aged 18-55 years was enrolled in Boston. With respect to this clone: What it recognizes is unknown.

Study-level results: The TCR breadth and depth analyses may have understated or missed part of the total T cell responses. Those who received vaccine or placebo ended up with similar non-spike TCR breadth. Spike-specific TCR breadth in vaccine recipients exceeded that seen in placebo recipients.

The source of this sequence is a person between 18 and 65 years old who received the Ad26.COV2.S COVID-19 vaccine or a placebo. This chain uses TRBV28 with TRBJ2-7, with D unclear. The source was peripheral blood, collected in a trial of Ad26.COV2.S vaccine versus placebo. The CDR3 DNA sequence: TGTGCCAGCAGCTCACAGATCTCGCGGATCCAGCAGTACTTC. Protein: CASSSQISRIQQYF.